Following are 9 T cell receptor beta chains from one sample sequenced in a study of blood T cell repertoires in COVID-19. Assay: immunoSEQ multiplex PCR; the TCRdb copy retains only in-frame clones and omits some. The sample yields more than 100,000 clones, 87% seen once. Sequenced material: peripheral blood. These receptors came from a man aged 45-65 years with active COVID-19.

This chain uses TRBV10-3 with TRBJ2-2; TRBD1 is a possible D gene (6 bases). Trimming cost V 7 bases and J 7 bases, with 22 bases left between them. The germline V gene encodes CDR1 ENHRY and CDR2 SYGVKD. The length of the CDR3 is 16 residues. CDR3 sequence (DNA): TGTGCCATCAAAAACGTCGACAGGCTGGTCAGCGGGGAGCTGTTTTTT. Translating it yields CAIKNVDRLVSGELFF.

CDR3 protein: CASSYRTGSTEAFF. CDR3 sequence (DNA): TGTGCCAGCAGTTACCGGACAGGGAGCACTGAAGCTTTCTTT. The chain carries TRBV6-5 and TRBJ1-1; 8 bases line up with TRBD1. CDR3 size: 14 residues. The germline gives CDR1 MNHEY, CDR2 SVGAGI. J lost 4 bases, V lost 2 bases, and 3 bases had no gene match.

This clone was seen a few times. V usage is TRBV10-1 and J usage is TRBJ2-7; D might be TRBD2 (6 bases). Germline loops: CDR1 WNHNN, CDR2 SYGVQD (reference sequence). Trimming cost V 8 bases and J 3 bases, with 23 bases left between them. CDR3 size: 16 residues. As DNA, the CDR3 is TGCGCCAGCTCAAGTAGCGGAGGGCCAAGCATCTACGAGCAGTACTTC. Translating gives CASSSSGGPSIYEQYF.

The chain is built from TRBV3-1 (or the pseudogene TRBV3-2) and TRBJ1-5; D gene uncertain. The CDR3 is 15 residues long. The ends were cut back, 1 base at V and 2 bases at J, with 9 bases in the middle. Germline values: CDR1 LGHDT, CDR2 YNNKEL (reference sequence). The CDR3 DNA reads TGTGCCAGCAGCCAAGGAGGGTCGGGCAATCAGCCCCAGCATTTT. It translates to CASSQGGSGNQPQHF.

The CDR3 DNA sequence: TGTGCCAGCAGCTCCAGCGGAGAGGGCTACACCTTC. It codes for CASSSSGEGYTF. The J gene is TRBJ1-2, the V gene TRBV16; no definite D call. The germline V gene encodes CDR1 KGHSY and CDR2 FQNENV. V shed 5 bases and J shed 8 bases, with 12 bases lying between them. The CDR3 length is 12 residues.

The chain links TRBV4-1 to TRBJ2-3; 7 positions agree with TRBD1. V lost 0 bases and J lost 3; bases outside the gene matches: 6. The germline V gene has CDR1 MGHRA and CDR2 YSYEKL. The CDR3 covers 16 residues. The CDR3 DNA reads TGCGCCAGCAGCCAAGAAGTACAGGGGTGGACAGATACGCAGTATTTT. Amino acid sequence: CASSQEVQGWTDTQYF.

The V gene is TRBV6-6, the J gene TRBJ1-6, with D hard to call. Germline values: CDR1 MNHNY, CDR2 SVGAGI (reference sequence). The CDR3 contains 15 residues. V was pared by 7 bases and J by 7 bases, with 17 bases between. CDR3 DNA: TGTGCCAGCATAGCAAGACTCGTGCCGAATTCACCCCTCCACTTT. It specifies CASIARLVPNSPLHF.

This chain joins TRBV9 and TRBJ2-5, with 13 bases aligning to TRBD2. Germline V gives CDR1 SGDLS, CDR2 YYNGEE. This CDR3 spans 14 amino acids. Trimming cost V 4 bases and J 5 bases; bases outside gene matches: 2. The CDR3 reads CASSTTSGGETQYF. The CDR3 nucleotides read TGTGCCAGCAGCACGACTAGCGGGGGGGAGACCCAGTACTTC.

This clone was detected only a few times. V gene TRBV9 combines with J gene TRBJ1-2, with TRBD1 matching 9 bases. Trimming removed 3 bases from V and 7 bases from J; junction bases left unmatched: 7. The CDR3 is 14 amino acids. CDR1 is SGDLS, CDR2 YYNGEE, per germline. CDR3 residues: CASSDRGRASGYTF. The CDR3 nucleotides read TGTGCCAGCAGCGACAGGGGGCGAGCGAGTGGCTACACCTTC.